The rows below give T cell receptor beta chains drawn from one sample of a study of T cell responses to AZD1222 COVID-19 vaccine. Profiled with immunoSEQ multiplex PCR; TCRdb holds only in-frame clones, not every one. The sample includes 100,000 to 150,000 clones, approximately 83% of them seen just once. Sequencing used peripheral blood, obtained on day 0 of AZD1222 vaccination. The receptors were gathered from an adult in good health. The CDR3 runs from the conserved cysteine through the conserved F or W. D genes are given only for firm matches. A row's size may be missing; if present it is once, few, many or a size class.

abundance,j_gene,v_gene,d_gene,CDR3nt,CDR3aa
NA,TRBJ2-5,TRBV21-1,NA,TGTGCCAGCACTGGTTCGAAGACCCAGTACTTC,CASTGSKTQYF
once,TRBJ1-2,TRBV19,TRBD1,TGTGCCAGTATCCCCCGGGACAGGCCCCTCTATGGCTACACCTTC,CASIPRDRPLYGYTF
NA,TRBJ2-7,TRBV11-2,TRBD2,TGTGCCAGCAGCTCCCTGAGGGCGGGGGGGCCAGGCGAGCAGTACTTC,CASSSLRAGGPGEQYF
once,TRBJ1-1,TRBV28,NA,TGTGCCAGCAGTTCCCCCGCGGGTTTCTACACTGAAGCTTTCTTT,CASSSPAGFYTEAFF
NA,TRBJ1-1,TRBV7-2,NA,TGTGCCAGCAGCTTCCCGGATTTAGGGAAGAACACTGAAGCTTTCTTT,CASSFPDLGKNTEAFF
NA,TRBJ2-4,TRBV6-6,NA,TGTGCCAGCAGCCTTCTCCAACCAAGCGGAAACATTCAGTACTTC,CASSLLQPSGNIQYF
few,TRBJ1-5,TRBV3-1/TRBV3-2,TRBD1,TGTGCCAGCAGCCTTGGGACAGACAGTCAGCCCCAGCATTTT,CASSLGTDSQPQHF
NA,TRBJ1-1,TRBV28,NA,TGTGCCAGCAGGCGAACGGTGAACACTGAAGCTTTCTTT,CASRRTVNTEAFF
few,TRBJ1-1,TRBV9,NA,TGTGCCAGCAGCGTAGTTTCACAGGCGAAAAGGGACACTGAAGCTTTCTTT,CASSVVSQAKRDTEAFF
NA,TRBJ1-2,TRBV11-2,NA,TGTGCCAGCAGTCAAGTAAACTATGGCTACACCTTC,CASSQVNYGYTF
once,TRBJ1-1,TRBV7-8,NA,TGTGCCAGCACCCAAACAGGGCGGGGGAACACTGAAGCTTTCTTT,CASTQTGRGNTEAFF
NA,TRBJ1-2,TRBV9,NA,TGTGCCAGCAGCGCCGGGAACTATGGCTACACCTTC,CASSAGNYGYTF
NA,TRBJ1-4,TRBV6-5,NA,TGTGCCAGCAGGGGGCGGCGAACTAATGAAAAACTGTTTTTT,CASRGRRTNEKLFF
few,TRBJ1-4,TRBV6-5,NA,TGTGCCAGCAGCCTGGATGCTAATGAAAAACTGTTTTTT,CASSLDANEKLFF
few,TRBJ2-3,TRBV7-2,TRBD2,TGTGCCAGCAGCTTGGGACTAGCTGTAGATACGCAGTATTTT,CASSLGLAVDTQYF
NA,TRBJ1-2,TRBV28,TRBD1,TGTGCCAGCAGGGCCCAGGGGGTCTATGGCTACACCTTC,CASRAQGVYGYTF
NA,TRBJ2-7,TRBV10-3,NA,TGTGCCATCCTCCCATCTGAAAACTCCTACGAGCAGTACTTC,CAILPSENSYEQYF
few,TRBJ1-2,TRBV19,TRBD1,TGTGCCAGTAGGCGGGACAGCCAAAACTATGGCTACACCTTC,CASRRDSQNYGYTF
NA,TRBJ2-7,TRBV5-1,TRBD2,TGCGCCAGCAGCCCGGGGAGGGGAGGGTACGAGCAGTACTTC,CASSPGRGGYEQYF
NA,TRBJ1-1,TRBV7-9,TRBD1,TGTGCCAGCAGCCTCCGACAGGGGGGCCCCATGAACACTGAAGCTTTCTTT,CASSLRQGGPMNTEAFF
NA,TRBJ1-4,TRBV19,NA,TGTGCCAGTAGTGGAGCGCTGGGAACTAATGAAAAACTGTTTTTT,CASSGALGTNEKLFF
NA,TRBJ1-6,TRBV19,TRBD1,TGTGCCAGTAGTAGAGCAAGCTCCGGGACAGATTATAATTCACCCCTCCACTTT,CASSRASSGTDYNSPLHF
NA,TRBJ1-2,TRBV7-9,NA,TGTGCCAGCAGTCTAGGGTACGGTAACTATGGCTACACCTTC,CASSLGYGNYGYTF
NA,TRBJ1-4,TRBV9,NA,TGTGCCAGCAGCGTCGGGACGAGAGATGAAAAACTGTTTTTT,CASSVGTRDEKLFF
NA,TRBJ2-1,TRBV7-9,NA,TGTGCCAGCAGCACCAGCGGGACAGCCTACAATGAGCAGTTCTTC,CASSTSGTAYNEQFF
NA,TRBJ2-7,TRBV27,TRBD2,TGTGCCAGCAGTTTACTCGGGGGAGGGACCTACGAGCAGTACTTC,CASSLLGGGTYEQYF
NA,TRBJ1-1,TRBV9,NA,TGTGCCAGCAGCGCCCTTCCAGGGCTTCGGGCTGAAGCTTTCTTT,CASSALPGLRAEAFF
NA,TRBJ1-3,TRBV24-1,NA,TGTGCCACCAGTGATCCGGGCTACGGAAACACCATATATTTT,CATSDPGYGNTIYF
NA,TRBJ2-7,TRBV7-2,NA,TGTGCCAGCAGCTTCACAACCCTGAGCTACGAGCAGTACTTC,CASSFTTLSYEQYF
NA,TRBJ1-4,TRBV30,NA,TGTGCCTGGAGTGTATCTGCAACTAATGAAAAACTGTTTTTT,CAWSVSATNEKLFF
NA,TRBJ2-1,TRBV5-8,NA,TGTGCCAGCAGCTTCCTCTCTAATGGTGGCAATGAGCAGTTCTTC,CASSFLSNGGNEQFF
once,TRBJ2-7,TRBV5-6,TRBD2,TGTGCCAGCAGCTTGTGGTCTAGCGGGAGCTACGAGCAGTACTTC,CASSLWSSGSYEQYF
NA,TRBJ2-5,TRBV18,NA,TGTGCCAGCTCGGCGGACCGAGAGACCCAGTACTTC,CASSADRETQYF
once,TRBJ2-3,TRBV6-1,TRBD2,TGTGCCAGCAGTGACCTATCTGGTAGCGGGAGCACAGATACGCAGTATTTT,CASSDLSGSGSTDTQYF
NA,TRBJ1-2,TRBV5-8,NA,TGTGCCAGCAGCTTGGCCGCCCATACGGGAATCTCTGGCTACACCTTC,CASSLAAHTGISGYTF
NA,TRBJ1-6,TRBV7-3,NA,TGTGCCAGCAGCTTAAACACAGCAGCTAATTCACCCCTCCACTTT,CASSLNTAANSPLHF
NA,TRBJ2-5,TRBV24-1,NA,TGTGCCACCAGTGTTTCTGGCAGGGGAAGGAAAGAGACCCAGTACTTC,CATSVSGRGRKETQYF
NA,TRBJ2-7,TRBV7-9,NA,TGTGCCAGCAGCTTAGTCCAGGGCGGCTACGAGCAGTACTTC,CASSLVQGGYEQYF
once,TRBJ2-2,TRBV6-5,TRBD1,TGTGCCAGCAGGGGGGACAGGGGATCGGTCGGGGAGCTGTTTTTT,CASRGDRGSVGELFF
NA,TRBJ2-2,TRBV6-6,TRBD2,TGTGCCAGCAGTCTAGCGGGGGGGCTGGAGGTTAGCACCGGGGAGCTGTTTTTT,CASSLAGGLEVSTGELFF
NA,TRBJ1-2,TRBV18,NA,TGTGCCAGCTCACCATTCGACAGACTCACCTATGGCTACACCTTC,CASSPFDRLTYGYTF
NA,TRBJ1-4,TRBV28,TRBD1,TGTGCCAGCAGTCCATCCGGGACAGCAGATGAAAAACTGTTTTTT,CASSPSGTADEKLFF
NA,TRBJ2-7,TRBV5-1,TRBD2,TGCGCCAGCAGCTTGCGGCCAAGCGGGGGGACTACTTCCTACGAGCAGTACTTC,CASSLRPSGGTTSYEQYF
NA,TRBJ1-5,TRBV3-1/TRBV3-2,TRBD1,TGTGCCAGCAGCCCGGGACAGGGGGTCGGTAGGGCCCAGCATTTT,CASSPGQGVGRAQHF
NA,TRBJ2-3,TRBV30,TRBD2,TGTGCCTGGAGTGTACTAGCGGGGAAGACAGATACGCAGTATTTT,CAWSVLAGKTDTQYF